The rows below give T cell receptor beta chains drawn from one sample of a study of shared clonotypes between healthy human individuals. The protocol was immunoSEQ multiplex PCR, while the TCRdb copy is restricted to in-frame clones and leaves out a portion. The sample lists approximately 620,000 clones; approximately 97% were seen once. Sequencing input: naive CD4+ T cells sorted from blood. The receptor source for this set is a woman in her twenties or thirties in good health. Each CDR3 is given with its conserved first and last residue.

TRBV19	CASSIGRERTEAFF
TRBV6-5	CASSYEPRDTEAFF
TRBV5-1	CASSLAALPSNTGELFF
TRBV28	CASSLTPRAAEAFF
TRBV2	CASSEGDSSYEQYF
TRBV5-1	CASSLGQARSSYEQYF
TRBV11-3	CASSPGQGNEQFF
TRBV23-1	CASRRLGTRPQETQYF
TRBV5-1	CASSLEFNEQYF
TRBV28	CASSLVQEGTEAFF
TRBV4-2	CASSQDTQAVATYNEQFF
TRBV2	CASASGGLAYEQYF
TRBV19	CASSIVGASGGSSYNEQFF
TRBV4-1	CASSSPTSLRAGEKLFF
TRBV19	CASSIPPFGGTNEKLFF
TRBV2	CASSEAEAGELFF
TRBV4-2	CASSQDLRRTYSGANVLTF
TRBV19	CASSRVAGGPGTGELFF
TRBV5-1	CASSTGLLAYEQYF
TRBV6-1	CASSAPTTFLEGAQHF
TRBV5-1	CASSPQGRQTQYF
TRBV19	CASSKVGLAGINEQYF
TRBV5-1	CASSLVGRGNYNEQFF
TRBV30	CAWSSSGRTFEQYF
TRBV6-5	CASSFGTGNYEQYF
TRBV10-3	CAISAQGGRGPYNEQFF
TRBV7-8	CASSFSGDNQPQHF
TRBV28	CASGMTSGSPGANVLTF
TRBV7-6	CASSLRGGVNEQYF
TRBV25-1	CASSSQTGGGWRYTF
TRBV5-4	CASSFYRDTGELFF
TRBV2	CASRANSNQPQHF
TRBV11-2	CASSLDTGITYEQYF
TRBV28	CASSSDRVGAHEQYF
TRBV7-9	CASSSQHFTGTAGGYTF
TRBV5-4	CASRVGTGGRYGYTF
TRBV11-2	CASSPDKKTSGSYEQYF
TRBV19	CASLPGTGVNQPQHF
TRBV9	CASSAGRDTQYF
TRBV19	CASLGWSDTEAFF
TRBV19	CASSIRQGAGDTQYF
TRBV28	CASRLDGNYGYTF
TRBV5-6	CASSSRTSYEQYF
TRBV6-5	CASLGTSGSHYEQYF
TRBV4-1	CASSPLALSSYEQYF
TRBV19	CASTFTPNTGELFF
TRBV28	CASSLAGQLSYEQYF
TRBV27	CASSQASGRAVDTQYF
TRBV7-8	CASSLGGHRVNEQYF
TRBV9	CASSGRAAGVGNEQFF
TRBV10-3	CAISETSGRAAGTDTQYF
TRBV5-5	CASSLGEGRSYEQYF
TRBV20-1	CSASVLYEQYF
TRBV2	CASSAGTGYTQPQHF
TRBV5-1	CASSSGQYETQYF